The entry that follows covers one TCR beta chain sequence. No antigen is known for it. Original data processing: Productive clonotypes were detectable down to 2.59 x 10-5 frequency. Profiled with immunoSEQ multiplex PCR; TCRdb holds only in-frame clones, not every one. V, J and clone size derive from that table, while D and trimming were established from the DNA sequence. The table has 24,000 or so clones, 70% to 80% seen once. This record comes from a study of STAT5B mutations in CD4+ large granular lymphocyte leukemia. Broader study findings: Main leukemic clonotypes were patient-specific, but approximately 27% appeared at low frequency elsewhere.

This TCR was sampled from a human donor in good health. The sample comprised CD4+ T cells from blood buffy coats.

The CDR3 is CASSPGQALGYTF. As DNA, the CDR3 is TGTGCCAGCAGTCCGGGACAGGCGCTGGGCTACACCTTC. The chain has TRBV6-4 and TRBJ1-2; 8 bases fit TRBD1. With 5 bases clipped from V and 8 bases from J, the junction kept 7 bases outside the gene matches. The CDR3 is 13 amino acids. In germline, CDR1 is MRHNA, CDR2 SNTAGT.